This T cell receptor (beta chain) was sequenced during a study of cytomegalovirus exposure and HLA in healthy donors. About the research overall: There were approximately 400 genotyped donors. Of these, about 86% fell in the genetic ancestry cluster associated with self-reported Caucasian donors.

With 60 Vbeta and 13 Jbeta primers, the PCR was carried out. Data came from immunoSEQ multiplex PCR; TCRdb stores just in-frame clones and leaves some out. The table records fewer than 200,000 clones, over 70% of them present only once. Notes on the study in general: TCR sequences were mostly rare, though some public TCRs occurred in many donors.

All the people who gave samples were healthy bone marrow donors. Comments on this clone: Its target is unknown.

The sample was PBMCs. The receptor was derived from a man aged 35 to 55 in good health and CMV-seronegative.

The CDR3 sequence is CASSAYSGSGRPGELFF. The CDR3 bases are TGTGCCAGCAGCGCCTATAGTGGGTCAGGGCGTCCCGGGGAGCTGTTTTTT. The chain links TRBV9 to TRBJ2-2; D may be TRBD1 (5 bases). This CDR3 spans 17 amino acids. From germline, CDR1 is SGDLS and CDR2 YYNGEE. The V end lost 3 bases, the J end lost 6 bases, and 21 bases lay between the germline ends.